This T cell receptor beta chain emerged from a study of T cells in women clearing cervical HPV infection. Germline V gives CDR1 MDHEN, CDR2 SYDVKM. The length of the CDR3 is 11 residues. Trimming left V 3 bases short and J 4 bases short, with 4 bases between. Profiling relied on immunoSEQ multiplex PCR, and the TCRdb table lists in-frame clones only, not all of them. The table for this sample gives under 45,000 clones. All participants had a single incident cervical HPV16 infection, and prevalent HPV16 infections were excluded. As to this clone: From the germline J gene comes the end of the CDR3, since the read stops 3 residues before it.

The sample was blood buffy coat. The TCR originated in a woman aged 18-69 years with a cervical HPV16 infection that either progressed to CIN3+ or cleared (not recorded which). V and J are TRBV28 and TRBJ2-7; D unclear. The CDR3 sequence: CASSFSYEQYF. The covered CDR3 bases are TGTGCCAGCAGTTTCTCTTACGAG.